This record concerns one T cell receptor beta chain sequence. What it binds is not known. At one end the junction does not follow the germline gene, possibly because of a read error. This CDR3 is 16 amino acids long. Per the germline V gene, CDR1 is SGHKS and CDR2 is YYEKEE (reference sequence). The sample belongs to a study of blood T cells in healthy people across ages. General study results and limits: It was the long-lived donors that had more naive CD4+ cells and higher diversity than aged donors.

The second PCR ran about 6 to 12 cycles with a sample-barcoded 5' primer and J-beta primers. TCRdb fed the 5' RACE reads into MiXCR, producing one record per CDR3 protein. The sample lists 1.8 million or so distinct CDR3 sequences, roughly two fifths occurring once. Sequencing was done on a sample of blood. The TCR sequence derives from a human donor in good health. This chain uses TRBV5-5 with TRBJ1-6; D possibly corresponds to TRBD1 (5 bases). CDR3 region: CASGGGPGSYNSPLHF. CDR3 DNA: TGCGCCAGCGGCGGGGGTCCCGGCTCCTATAATTCACCCCTCCACTTT.